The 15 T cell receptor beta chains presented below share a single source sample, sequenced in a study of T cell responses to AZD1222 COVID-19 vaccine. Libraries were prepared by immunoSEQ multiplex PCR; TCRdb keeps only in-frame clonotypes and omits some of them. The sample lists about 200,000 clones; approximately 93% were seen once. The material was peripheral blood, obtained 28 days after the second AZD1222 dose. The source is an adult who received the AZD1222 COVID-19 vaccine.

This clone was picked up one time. DNA of the CDR3: TGTGCCAGCCTTACCCGGGGCAGCGGAAACACCATATATTTT. This translates into CASLTRGSGNTIYF. The chain employs TRBV6-5 and TRBJ1-3; tentative D call: TRBD1 (5 bases). This CDR3 is 14 amino acids long. Trimming took 8 bases from V and 4 from J, leaving 15 bases between them. The germline CDR1 and CDR2 sequences are MNHEY and SVGAGI.

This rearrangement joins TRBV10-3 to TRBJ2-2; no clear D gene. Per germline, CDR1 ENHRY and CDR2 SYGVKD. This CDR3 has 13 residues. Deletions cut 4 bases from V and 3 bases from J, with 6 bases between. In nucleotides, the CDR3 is TGTGCCATCAGTGGCCGAGACACCGGGGAGCTGTTTTTT. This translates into CAISGRDTGELFF.

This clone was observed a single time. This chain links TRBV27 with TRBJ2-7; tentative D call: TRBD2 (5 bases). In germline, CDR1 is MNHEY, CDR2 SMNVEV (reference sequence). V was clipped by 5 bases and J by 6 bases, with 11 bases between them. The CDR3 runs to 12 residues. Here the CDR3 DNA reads TGTGCCAGCAGTCTTCCGGGAAGCGAGCAGTACTTC. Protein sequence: CASSLPGSEQYF.

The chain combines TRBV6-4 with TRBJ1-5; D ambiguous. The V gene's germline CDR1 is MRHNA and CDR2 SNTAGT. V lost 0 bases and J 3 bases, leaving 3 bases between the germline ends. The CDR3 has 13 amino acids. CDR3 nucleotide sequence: TGTGCCAGCAGTGACTCGGCCAATCAGCCCCAGCATTTT. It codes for CASSDSANQPQHF.

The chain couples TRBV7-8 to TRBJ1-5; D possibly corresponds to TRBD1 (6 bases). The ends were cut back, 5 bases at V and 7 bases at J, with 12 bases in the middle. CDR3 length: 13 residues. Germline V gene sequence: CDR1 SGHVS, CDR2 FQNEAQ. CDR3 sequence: CASSLDRTQPQHF. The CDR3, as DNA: TGTGCCAGCAGCCTAGACAGGACGCAGCCCCAGCATTTT.

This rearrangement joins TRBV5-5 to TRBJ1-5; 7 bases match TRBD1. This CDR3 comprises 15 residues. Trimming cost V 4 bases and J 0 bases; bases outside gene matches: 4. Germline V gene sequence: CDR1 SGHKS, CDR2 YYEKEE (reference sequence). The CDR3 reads CASSEQGYSNQPQHF. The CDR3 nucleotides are TGTGCCAGCAGCGAACAGGGGTATAGCAATCAGCCCCAGCATTTT.

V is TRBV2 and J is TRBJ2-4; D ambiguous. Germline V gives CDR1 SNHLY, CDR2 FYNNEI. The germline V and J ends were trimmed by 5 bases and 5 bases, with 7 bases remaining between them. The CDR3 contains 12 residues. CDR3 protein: CASSSYENIQYF. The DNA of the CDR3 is TGTGCCAGCAGTTCCTACGAAAACATTCAGTACTTC.

The CDR3 region is CASSADRGLATNEKLFF. The CDR3 DNA is TGTGCCAGCAGCGCCGACAGGGGCCTTGCAACTAATGAAAAACTGTTTTTT. This chain links TRBV5-6 with TRBJ1-4, with 8 positions matching TRBD1. The germline CDR1 and CDR2 sequences are SGHDT and YYEEEE. There are 17 residues in the CDR3. Losses at the gene ends were 4 bases for V and 0 bases for J; bases not matched to a gene: 8.

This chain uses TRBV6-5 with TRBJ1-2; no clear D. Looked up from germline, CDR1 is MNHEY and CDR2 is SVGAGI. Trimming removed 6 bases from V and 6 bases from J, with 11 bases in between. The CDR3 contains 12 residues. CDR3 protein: CASSPGRHGYTF. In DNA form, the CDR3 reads TGTGCCAGCAGCCCGGGCAGACATGGCTACACCTTC.

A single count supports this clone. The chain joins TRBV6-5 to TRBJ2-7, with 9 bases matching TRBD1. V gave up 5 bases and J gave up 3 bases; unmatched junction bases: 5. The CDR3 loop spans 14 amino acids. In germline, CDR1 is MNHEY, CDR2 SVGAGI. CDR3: CASSLTGGRYEQYF. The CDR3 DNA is TGTGCCAGCAGTCTGACAGGGGGTCGCTACGAGCAGTACTTC.

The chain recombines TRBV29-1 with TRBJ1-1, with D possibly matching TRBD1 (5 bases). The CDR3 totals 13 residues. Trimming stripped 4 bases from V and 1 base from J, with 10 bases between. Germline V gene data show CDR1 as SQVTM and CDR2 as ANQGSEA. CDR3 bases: TGCAGCGTTGCCCTACAGGAGAACACTGAAGCTTTCTTT. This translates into CSVALQENTEAFF.

The chain's CDR3 is CASSHGQSRGYTF. In nucleotides, the CDR3 is TGTGCCAGCAGCCATGGACAGAGCCGGGGCTACACCTTC. The chain recombines TRBV7-9 with TRBJ1-2, with D tentatively TRBD1 (6 bases). Trimming removed 5 bases from V and 8 bases from J, with 15 bases in between. This CDR3 region has 13 residues. CDR1 and CDR2 (germline): SEHNR, FQNEAQ (reference sequence).

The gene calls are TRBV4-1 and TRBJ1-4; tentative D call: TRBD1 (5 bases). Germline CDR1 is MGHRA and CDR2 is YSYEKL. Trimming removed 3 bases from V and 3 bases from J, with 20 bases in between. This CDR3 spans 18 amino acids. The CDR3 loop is CASSHPPRGILSNEKLFF. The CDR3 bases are TGCGCCAGCAGCCACCCCCCCCGGGGGATTCTCTCTAATGAAAAACTGTTTTTT.

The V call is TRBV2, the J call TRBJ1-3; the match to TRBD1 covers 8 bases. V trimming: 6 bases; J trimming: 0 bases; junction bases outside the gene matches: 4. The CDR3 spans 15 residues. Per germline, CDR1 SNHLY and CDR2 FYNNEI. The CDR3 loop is CASRTGGNSGNTIYF. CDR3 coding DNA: TGTGCCAGCAGAACAGGGGGGAACTCTGGAAACACCATATATTTT.

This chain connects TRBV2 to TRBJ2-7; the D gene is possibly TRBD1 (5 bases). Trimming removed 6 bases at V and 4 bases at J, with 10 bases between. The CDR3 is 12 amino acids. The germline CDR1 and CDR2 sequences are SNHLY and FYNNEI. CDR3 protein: CASRADSYEQYF. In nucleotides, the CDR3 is TGTGCCAGCAGAGCCGACAGTTACGAGCAGTACTTC.